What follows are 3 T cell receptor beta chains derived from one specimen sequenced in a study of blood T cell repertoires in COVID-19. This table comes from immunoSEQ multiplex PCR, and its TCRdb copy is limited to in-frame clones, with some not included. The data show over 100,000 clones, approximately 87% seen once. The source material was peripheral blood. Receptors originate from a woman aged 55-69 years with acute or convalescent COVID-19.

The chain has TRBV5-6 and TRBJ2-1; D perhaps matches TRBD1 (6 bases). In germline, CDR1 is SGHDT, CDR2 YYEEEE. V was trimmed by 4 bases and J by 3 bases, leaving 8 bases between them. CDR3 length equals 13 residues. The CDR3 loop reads CASSPDSYNEQFF. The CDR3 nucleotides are TGTGCCAGCAGCCCGGACAGCTACAATGAGCAGTTCTTC.

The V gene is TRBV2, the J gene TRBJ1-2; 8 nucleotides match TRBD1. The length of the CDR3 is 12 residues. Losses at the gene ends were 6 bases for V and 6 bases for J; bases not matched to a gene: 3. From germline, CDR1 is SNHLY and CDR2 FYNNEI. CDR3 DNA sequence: TGTGCCAGCAGGGAGGGACAGGATGGCTACACCTTC. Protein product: CASREGQDGYTF.

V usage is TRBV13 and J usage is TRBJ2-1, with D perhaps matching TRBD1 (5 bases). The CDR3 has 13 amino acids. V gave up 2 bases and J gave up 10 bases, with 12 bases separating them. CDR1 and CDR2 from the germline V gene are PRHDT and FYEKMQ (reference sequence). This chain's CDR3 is CASSLLGRREQFF. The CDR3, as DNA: TGTGCCAGCAGCTTACTGGGGCGGCGCGAGCAGTTCTTC.